Given below is one T cell receptor (beta chain) in context. With random hexamers, about 0.5 to 1 ug RNA was reverse transcribed. TCRdb re-called the immunoSEQ multiplex PCR reads through MiXCR, storing one row per CDR3 protein. Among 75,000 to 80,000 distinct CDR3 sequences listed, roughly 95% were seen once. These data come from a study of CD8 T cells in Susac syndrome. Trimming at V came to 5 bases and at J to 0 bases, leaving 8 bases not matched to a gene. This CDR3 region has 16 residues. Sequencing was carried out using CD8+ T cells from PBMCs. The chain combines TRBV12-3 or TRBV12-4 with TRBJ1-2; 8 bases line up with TRBD1. The sequence came from a human donor with Susac syndrome. The CDR3 loop reads CASSGTDRGANYGYTF. The CDR3 DNA reads as TGTGCCAGCAGTGGAACCGACAGGGGAGCTAACTATGGCTACACCTTC.